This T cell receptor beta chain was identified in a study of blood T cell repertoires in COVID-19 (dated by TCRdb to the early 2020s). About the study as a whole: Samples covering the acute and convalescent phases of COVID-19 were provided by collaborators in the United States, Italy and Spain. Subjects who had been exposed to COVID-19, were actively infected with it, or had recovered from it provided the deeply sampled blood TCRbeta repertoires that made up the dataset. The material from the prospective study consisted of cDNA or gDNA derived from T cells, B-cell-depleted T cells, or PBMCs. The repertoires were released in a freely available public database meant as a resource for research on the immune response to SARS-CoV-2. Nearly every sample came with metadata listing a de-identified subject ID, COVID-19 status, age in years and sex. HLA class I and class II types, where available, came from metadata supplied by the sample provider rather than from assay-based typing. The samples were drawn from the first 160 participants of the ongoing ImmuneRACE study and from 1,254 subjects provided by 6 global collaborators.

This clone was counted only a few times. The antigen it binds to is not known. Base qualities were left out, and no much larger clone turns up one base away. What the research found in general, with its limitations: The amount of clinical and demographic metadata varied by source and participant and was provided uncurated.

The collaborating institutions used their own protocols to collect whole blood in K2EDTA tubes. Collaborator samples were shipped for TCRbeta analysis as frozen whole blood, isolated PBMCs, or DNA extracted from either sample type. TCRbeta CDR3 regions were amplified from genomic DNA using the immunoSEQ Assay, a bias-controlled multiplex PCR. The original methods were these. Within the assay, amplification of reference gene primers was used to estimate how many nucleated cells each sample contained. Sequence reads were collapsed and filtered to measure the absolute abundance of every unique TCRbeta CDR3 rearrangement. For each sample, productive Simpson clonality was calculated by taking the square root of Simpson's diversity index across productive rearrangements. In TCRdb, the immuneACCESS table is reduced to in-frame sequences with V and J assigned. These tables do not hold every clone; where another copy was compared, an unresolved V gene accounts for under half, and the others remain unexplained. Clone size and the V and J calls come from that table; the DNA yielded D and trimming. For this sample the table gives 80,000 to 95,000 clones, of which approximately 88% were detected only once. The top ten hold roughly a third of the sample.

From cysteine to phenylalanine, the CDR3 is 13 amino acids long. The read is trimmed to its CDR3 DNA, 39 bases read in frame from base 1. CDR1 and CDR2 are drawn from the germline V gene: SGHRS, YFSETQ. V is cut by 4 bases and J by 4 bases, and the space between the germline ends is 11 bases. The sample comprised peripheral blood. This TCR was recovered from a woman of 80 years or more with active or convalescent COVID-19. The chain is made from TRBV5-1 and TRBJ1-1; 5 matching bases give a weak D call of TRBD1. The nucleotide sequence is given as TGCGCCAGCAGCCCCGGGGGACTCACTGAAGCTTTCTTT. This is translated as CASSPGGLTEAFF.